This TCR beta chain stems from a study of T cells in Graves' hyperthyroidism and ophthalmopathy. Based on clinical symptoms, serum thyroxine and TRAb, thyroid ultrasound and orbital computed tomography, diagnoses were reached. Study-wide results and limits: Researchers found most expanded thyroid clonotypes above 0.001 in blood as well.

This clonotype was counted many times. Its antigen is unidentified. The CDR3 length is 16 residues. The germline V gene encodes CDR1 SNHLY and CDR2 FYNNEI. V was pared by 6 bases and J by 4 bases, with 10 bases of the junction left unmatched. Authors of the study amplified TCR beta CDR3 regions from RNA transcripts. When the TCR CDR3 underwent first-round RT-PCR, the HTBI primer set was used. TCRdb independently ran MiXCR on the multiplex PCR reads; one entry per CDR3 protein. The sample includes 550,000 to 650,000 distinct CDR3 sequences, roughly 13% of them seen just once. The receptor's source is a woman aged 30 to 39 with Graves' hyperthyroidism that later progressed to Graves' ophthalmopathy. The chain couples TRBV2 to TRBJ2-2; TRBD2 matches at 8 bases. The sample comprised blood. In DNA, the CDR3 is TGTGCCAGCAGGCTTGGGGCGAGCGGGAGCACCGGGGAGCTGTTTTTT. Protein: CASRLGASGSTGELFF.